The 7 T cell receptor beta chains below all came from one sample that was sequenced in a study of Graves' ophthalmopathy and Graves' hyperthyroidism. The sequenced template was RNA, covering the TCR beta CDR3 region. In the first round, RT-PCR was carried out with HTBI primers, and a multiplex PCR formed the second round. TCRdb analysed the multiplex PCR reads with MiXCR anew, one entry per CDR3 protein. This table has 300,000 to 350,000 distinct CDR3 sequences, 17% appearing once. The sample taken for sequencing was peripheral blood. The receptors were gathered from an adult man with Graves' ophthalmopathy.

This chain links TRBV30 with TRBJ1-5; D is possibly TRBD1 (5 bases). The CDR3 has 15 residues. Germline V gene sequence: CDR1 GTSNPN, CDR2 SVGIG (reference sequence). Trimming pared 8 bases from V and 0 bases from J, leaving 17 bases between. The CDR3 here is CAVSRRGDSNQPQHF. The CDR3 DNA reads TGTGCCGTATCCAGAAGGGGCGATAGCAATCAGCCCCAGCATTTT.

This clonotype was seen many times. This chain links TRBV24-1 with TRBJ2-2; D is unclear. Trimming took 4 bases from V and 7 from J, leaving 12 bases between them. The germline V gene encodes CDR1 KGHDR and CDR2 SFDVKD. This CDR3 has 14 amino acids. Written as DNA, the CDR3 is TGTGCCACCAGTGACCCGAACACCGTCGGGGAGCTGTTTTTT. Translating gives CATSDPNTVGELFF.

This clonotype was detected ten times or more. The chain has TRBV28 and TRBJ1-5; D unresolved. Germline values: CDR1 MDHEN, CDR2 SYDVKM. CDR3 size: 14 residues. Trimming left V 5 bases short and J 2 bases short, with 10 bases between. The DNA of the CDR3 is TGTGCCAGCAGTGTCCAGAGAGGCAATCAGCCCCAGCATTTT. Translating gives CASSVQRGNQPQHF.

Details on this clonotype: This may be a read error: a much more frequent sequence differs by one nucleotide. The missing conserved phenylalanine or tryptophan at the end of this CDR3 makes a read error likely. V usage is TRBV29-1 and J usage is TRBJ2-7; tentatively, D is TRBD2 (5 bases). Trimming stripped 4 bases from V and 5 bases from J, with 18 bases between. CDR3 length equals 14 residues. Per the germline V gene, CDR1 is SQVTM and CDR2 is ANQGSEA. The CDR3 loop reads CSVGMRLASHEQYL. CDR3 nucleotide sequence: TGCAGCGTTGGAATGAGGCTAGCAAGCCACGAGCAGTACCTC.

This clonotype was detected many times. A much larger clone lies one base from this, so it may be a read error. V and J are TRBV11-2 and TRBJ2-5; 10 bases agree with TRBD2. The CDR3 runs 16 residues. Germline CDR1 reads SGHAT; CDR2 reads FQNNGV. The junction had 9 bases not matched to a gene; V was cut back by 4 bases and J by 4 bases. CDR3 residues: CASSSRPAGGRETQYF. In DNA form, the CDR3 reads TGTGCCAGCAGCTCTCGACCAGCGGGAGGGCGAGAGACCCAGTACTTC.

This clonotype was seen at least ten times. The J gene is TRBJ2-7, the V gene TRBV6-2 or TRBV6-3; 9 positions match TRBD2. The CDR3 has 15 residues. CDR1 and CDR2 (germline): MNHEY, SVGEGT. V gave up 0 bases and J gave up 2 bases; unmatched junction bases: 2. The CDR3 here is CASSYSLAGTYEQYF. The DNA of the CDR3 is TGTGCCAGCAGTTACTCGCTAGCGGGAACCTACGAGCAGTACTTC.

The CDR3: CSVLTDKNTEAFF. CDR3 coding DNA: TGCAGCGTTCTGACAGATAAGAACACTGAAGCTTTCTTT. The chain uses TRBV29-1 and TRBJ1-1, with D possibly being TRBD1 (5 bases). The CDR3 contains 13 residues. Between the trimmed V and J ends, which lost 5 bases and 1 base, there was a span of 11 bases. The germline V gene has CDR1 SQVTM and CDR2 ANQGSEA.